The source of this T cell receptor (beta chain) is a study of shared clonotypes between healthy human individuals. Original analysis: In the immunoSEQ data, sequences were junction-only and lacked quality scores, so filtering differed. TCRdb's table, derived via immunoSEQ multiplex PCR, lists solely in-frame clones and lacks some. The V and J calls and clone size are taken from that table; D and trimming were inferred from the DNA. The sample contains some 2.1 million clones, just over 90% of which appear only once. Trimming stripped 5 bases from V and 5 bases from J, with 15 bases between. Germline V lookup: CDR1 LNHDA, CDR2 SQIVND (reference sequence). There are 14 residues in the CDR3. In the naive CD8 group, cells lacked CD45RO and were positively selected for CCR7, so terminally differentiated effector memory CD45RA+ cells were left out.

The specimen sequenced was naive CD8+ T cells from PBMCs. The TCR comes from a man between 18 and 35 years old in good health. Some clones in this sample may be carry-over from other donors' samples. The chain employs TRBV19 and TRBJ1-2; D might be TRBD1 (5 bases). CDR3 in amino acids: CASSPRTGLYGYTF. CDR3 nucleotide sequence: TGTGCCAGTAGTCCCCGGACGGGACTTTATGGCTACACCTTC. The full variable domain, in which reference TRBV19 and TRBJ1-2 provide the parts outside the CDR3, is DGGITQSPKYLFRKEGQNVTLSCEQNLNHDAMYWYRQDPGQGLRLIYYSQIVNDFQKGDIAEGYSVSREKKESFPLTVTSAQKNPTAFYLCASSPRTGLYGYTFGSGTRLTVV.